Sequencing of this T cell receptor beta chain was carried out in a study of cytomegalovirus exposure and HLA in healthy donors. Regarding the study as a whole: TCR beta V segments were, for the most part, productive about 87% or about 30% of the time in an earlier analysis.

On this clone: The antigen is undetermined.

Trimming shortened V by 10 bases and J by 0 bases, and 11 bases separated the two germline ends. The CDR3 sequence is 12 residues long. The germline gives CDR1 SGHTS, CDR2 YDEGEE. The study ran its PCR with 60 Vbeta and 13 Jbeta primers. Assay: immunoSEQ multiplex PCR; the TCRdb copy retains only in-frame clones and omits some. The sample shows over 45,000 clones, around 82% of them seen only once. This receptor was identified in a female donor in good health and CMV-seronegative. This rearrangement joins TRBV5-8 to TRBJ2-7; D unclear. The sample taken for sequencing was PBMCs. The CDR3 region has the DNA TGTGCCGTCCACACTAACTCCTACGAGCAGTACTTC. It translates to CAVHTNSYEQYF. The entire variable domain, with the rest obtained from reference TRBV5-8 and TRBJ2-7, is as follows: EAGVTQSPTHLIKTRGQQATLRCSPISGHTSVYWYQQALGLGLQFLLWYDEGEERNRGNFPPRFSGRQFPNYSSELNVNALELEDSALYLCAVHTNSYEQYFGPGTRLTVT.